The 15 T cell receptor beta chains reported below all come from one sample, sequenced in a study of blood T cells in healthy people across ages (dated by TCRdb to between 2015 and 2016). The method was 5' RACE. Sequencing took place on an Illumina HiSeq 2500. A second about 6 to 11 cycle PCR used a sample-barcoded 5' primer and a J-beta primer mix. In TCRdb, the public reads were trimmed at Q25 with fastp and aligned with MiXCR, with productive beta chains retained. Every entry covers one CDR3 protein and lists the most common genes and DNA from its rows. The sample table holds about 560,000 distinct CDR3 sequences, of which roughly a quarter were seen once. The leading ten clones occupy under 4.5% of the sample. These data were also reused for a study on T cells of mothers and their children.

Material for sequencing was blood. The receptors here all came from a boy between 2 and 10 years old in good health.

This clonotype was observed a few times. The V and J genes are TRBV2 and TRBJ2-7; D is perhaps TRBD1 or TRBD2 (5 bases each). Germline CDR1 and CDR2: SNHLY and FYNNEI. This CDR3 is built from 13 residues. The ends were cut back, 11 bases at V and 4 bases at J, with 18 bases in the middle. DNA of the CDR3: TGTGCCGGCGCCGGGACCGCGGTGTACGAGCAGTACTTC. This codes for CAGAGTAVYEQYF.

In its sample, this clonotype was seen a few times. The chain employs TRBV5-1 and TRBJ1-1; 9 bases map to TRBD1. The junction had 3 bases not matched to a gene; V was cut back by 3 bases and J by 0 bases. The germline V gene encodes CDR1 SGHRS and CDR2 YFSETQ. The CDR3 is 15 amino acids. CDR3 amino acids: CASSYDRGMNTEAFF. The CDR3 region has the DNA TGCGCCAGCAGCTACGACAGGGGGATGAACACTGAAGCTTTCTTT.

This clonotype was recorded a few times. The V gene is TRBV7-2, the J gene TRBJ1-1; 8 positions agree with TRBD1. V lost 3 bases, J lost 5 bases, and 8 bases stayed unmatched. From germline, CDR1 is SGHTA and CDR2 FQGNSA. This CDR3 spans 15 amino acids. In nucleotides, the CDR3 is TGTGCCAGCAGCTTGGACAGGGTAGAGAGGACTGAAGCTTTCTTT. This gives the protein CASSLDRVERTEAFF.

The CDR3 spells CAWSVRGNTIYF. In DNA, the CDR3 is TGTGCCTGGAGTGTAAGGGGAAACACCATATATTTT. The chain employs TRBV30 and TRBJ1-3; D ambiguous. The CDR3 is 12 residues long. Trimming removed 0 bases at V and 4 bases at J, with 4 bases between. The V gene's germline CDR1 is GTSNPN and CDR2 SVGIG (reference sequence).

This clonotype turned up a few times. This chain links TRBV6-1 with TRBJ2-1, with D hard to call. The CDR3 extends over 16 amino acids. The germline V and J ends were trimmed by 6 bases and 0 bases, with 15 bases remaining between them. Looked up from germline, CDR1 is MNHNS and CDR2 is SASEGT. The CDR3 loop reads CASSRRTVSSYNEQFF. CDR3 bases: TGTGCCAGCAGCCGTAGGACGGTGAGCTCCTACAATGAGCAGTTCTTC.

This clonotype turned up a few times. The CDR3 is CSGSSLYYGYTF. As DNA, the CDR3 is TGCAGTGGGAGCAGTTTGTACTATGGCTACACCTTC. This chain joins TRBV20-1 and TRBJ1-2; D is unclear. Germline CDR1 DFQATT, CDR2 SNEGSKA (reference sequence). This CDR3 has 12 residues. Trimming removed 7 bases from V and 3 bases from J, with 12 bases in between.

The genes are TRBV4-1 and TRBJ1-2; no firm D call. The ends were cut back, 4 bases at V and 3 bases at J, with 12 bases in the middle. The CDR3 is made up of 14 amino acids. The germline V gene has CDR1 MGHRA and CDR2 YSYEKL. CDR3 DNA: TGCGCCAGCAGCCCCCAGAGAGGCGACTATGGCTACACCTTC. Amino acids: CASSPQRGDYGYTF.

The CDR3 region has the DNA TGCGCCAGCAGTCAGGTTAGCGGGGCTAGCACAGATACGCAGTATTTT. Protein: CASSQVSGASTDTQYF. V is TRBV4-3 and J is TRBJ2-3, with TRBD2 matching 8 bases. The CDR3 is 16 residues long. Trimming at V came to 6 bases and at J to 0 bases, leaving 8 bases not matched to a gene. Germline CDR1 and CDR2: LGHNA and YSLEER.

V gene TRBV5-5 combines with J gene TRBJ2-5; 10 bases are a match to TRBD1. The V gene's germline CDR1 is SGHKS and CDR2 YYEKEE (reference sequence). The CDR3 is 15 residues long. V dropped 4 bases and J dropped 2; count of bases not matched to a gene: 5. CDR3 in DNA: TGTGCCAGCAGCATCCCGGGACAGGGGCAAGAGACCCAGTACTTC. It is translated as CASSIPGQGQETQYF.

CDR3 sequence (DNA): TGCGCCAGCAGCCAAGATCTTGGGGGTCGGGAGACCCAGTACTTC. The encoded protein is CASSQDLGGRETQYF. The V gene is TRBV4-3, the J gene TRBJ2-5; the D call may be TRBD1 or TRBD2 (5 bases each). Trimming pared 0 bases from V and 5 bases from J, leaving 13 bases between. Germline-derived CDR1 and CDR2 are LGHNA and YSLEER. The CDR3 has 15 amino acids.

The chain employs TRBV4-2 and TRBJ2-5; possible D gene TRBD2, 6 bases. CDR3 length: 19 residues. Trimming stripped 0 bases from V and 0 bases from J, with 20 bases between. Germline assignment: CDR1 LGHNA and CDR2 YNFKEQ. The CDR3 sequence is CASSQDLRRASRYQETQYF. DNA for the CDR3: TGTGCCAGCAGCCAAGATCTACGGAGGGCTTCCAGGTACCAAGAGACCCAGTACTTC.

This clonotype came up a few times. V is TRBV7-9 and J is TRBJ2-2, with D unresolved. The V end was cut by 6 bases, the J end by 8 bases, with 7 bases between. Germline-derived CDR1 and CDR2 are SEHNR and FQNEAQ (reference sequence). The CDR3 consists of 11 residues. CDR3 DNA: TGTGCCAGCAGTGCCGCGGGGGAGCTGTTTTTT. This encodes CASSAAGELFF.

This chain connects TRBV6-1 to TRBJ1-1; D is undetermined. Trimming cost V 2 bases and J 1 base, with 17 bases left between them. In germline, CDR1 is MNHNS, CDR2 SASEGT. This CDR3 region has 17 residues. The CDR3 loop is CASSEYPRSVKNTEAFF. In nucleotides, the CDR3 is TGTGCCAGCAGTGAATACCCCCGGAGTGTCAAGAACACTGAAGCTTTCTTT.

In its sample, this clonotype was seen many times. V is TRBV6-6 and J is TRBJ2-1; 9 bases are a match to TRBD1. Germline V gene data show CDR1 as MNHNY and CDR2 as SVGAGI (reference sequence). The CDR3 extends over 15 amino acids. V lost 0 bases to trimming and J lost 7 bases; unmatched junction nucleotides: 4. For the CDR3, the DNA is TGTGCCAGCAGTTACTCGACAGGGGGTAATAATGAGCAGTTCTTC. As protein: CASSYSTGGNNEQFF.

The chain has TRBV5-1 and TRBJ2-1; the match to TRBD2 covers 11 bases. This CDR3 has 17 residues. Germline lookup yields CDR1 SGHRS and CDR2 YFSETQ. With 4 bases clipped from V and 7 bases from J, the junction kept 13 bases outside the gene matches. The CDR3 region is CASSVSPLAGAQNEQFF. For the CDR3, the DNA is TGCGCCAGCAGCGTCTCCCCACTAGCGGGAGCCCAAAATGAGCAGTTCTTC.